These T cell receptor beta chains were read from a single sample in a study of human T cells and chemical hapten exposure. MiXCR, applied by TCRdb to the RACE reads, yields one record per CDR3 protein. The sample shows about 84,000 distinct CDR3 sequences, 10% to 13% of them seen only once. This specimen was whole blood, taken in connection with sensitization to the hapten diphenylcyclopropenone (DPC). The receptors were gathered from a woman between 45 and 65 years old with alopecia areata. Some clones in this sample may be carry-over from other donors' samples. Each CDR3 is given with its conserved first and last residue. The D gene is left open where the match is weak. Rows may omit the clone size; those that give it use once, few, many or a size class.

V	size	D	J	CDR3	DNA
TRBV29-1	NA	TRBD1	TRBJ2-2	CSAEGQGNTGELFF	TGCAGCGCCGAGGGACAGGGAAACACCGGGGAGCTGTTTTTT
TRBV11-2	many	TRBD2	TRBJ2-5	CASTGGLAGSGETQYF	TGTGCCAGCACCGGGGGACTAGCGGGATCAGGGGAGACCCAGTACTTC
TRBV18	NA	NA	TRBJ2-5	CASSPGLRETQYF	TGTGCCAGCTCACCCGGATTACGAGAGACCCAGTACTTC
TRBV7-3	few	TRBD2	TRBJ2-3	CASSLRTSSDTQYF	TGTGCCAGCAGCTTAAGGACTAGCTCAGATACGCAGTATTTT
TRBV5-1	NA	NA	TRBJ2-7	CASNNYLSYEQYF	TGCGCCAGCAACAACTATCTATCCTACGAGCAGTACTTC
TRBV7-2	NA	NA	TRBJ1-4	CASSRGGAEKLFF	TGTGCCAGCAGCAGAGGGGGGGCCGAAAAACTGTTTTTT
TRBV12-3/TRBV12-4	NA	NA	TRBJ2-2	CASSPGGSVGELFF	TGTGCCAGCAGCCCCGGGGGATCCGTCGGGGAGCTGTTTTTT
TRBV15	NA	NA	TRBJ2-2	CATRATPTANTGELFF	TGTGCCACCAGAGCTACTCCGACAGCGAACACCGGGGAGCTGTTTTTT
TRBV3-1	NA	TRBD2	TRBJ2-3	CASSQGGRSRDTQYF	TGTGCCAGCAGCCAAGGCGGGAGGAGTAGAGATACGCAGTATTTT
TRBV28	many	TRBD2	TRBJ2-1	CASSYRSSGSYNEQFF	TGTGCCAGCAGCTACCGGTCTAGCGGGAGCTACAATGAGCAGTTCTTC
TRBV27	NA	NA	TRBJ2-2	CASSSQGLITGELFF	TGTGCCAGCAGTTCACAAGGACTAATCACCGGGGAGCTGTTTTTT
TRBV6-6	few	TRBD2	TRBJ2-1	CASSSTGTSGSNEQFF	TGTGCCAGCAGTTCCACCGGGACTAGCGGATCCAATGAGCAGTTCTTC
TRBV18	few	NA	TRBJ1-6	CASSSADRTNSPLHF	TGTGCCAGCTCGTCCGCTGACAGGACTAATTCACCCCTCCACTTT
TRBV7-6	NA	TRBD1	TRBJ2-1	CASSLQGQGAVDEQFF	TGTGCCAGCAGCCTCCAGGGACAGGGGGCTGTGGATGAGCAGTTCTTC
TRBV29-1	NA	NA	TRBJ2-3	CSVRVADTQYF	TGCAGCGTAAGGGTGGCAGATACGCAGTATTTT
TRBV12-3/TRBV12-4	NA	NA	TRBJ2-3	CASSFSSSRGDTQYF	TGTGCCAGCAGTTTCTCCAGTTCGAGGGGGGATACGCAGTATTTT
TRBV11-2	NA	NA	TRBJ2-2	CASSLTSLNTGELFF	TGTGCCAGCAGCTTAACTAGCTTGAACACCGGGGAGCTGTTTTTT
TRBV7-2	NA	TRBD1	TRBJ2-6	CASSGDSSGANVLTF	TGTGCCAGCAGCGGGGACAGTTCTGGGGCCAACGTCCTGACTTTC
TRBV12-3/TRBV12-4	many	NA	TRBJ1-1	CASRKLTGNTEAFF	TGTGCCAGCAGGAAATTGACGGGGAACACTGAAGCTTTCTTT
TRBV9	many	NA	TRBJ2-2	CASSVESGHKGELFF	TGTGCCAGCAGCGTAGAGTCGGGACATAAAGGGGAGCTGTTTTTT
TRBV18	NA	NA	TRBJ2-1	CASSPPAQSSYNEQFF	TGTGCCAGCTCACCACCGGCACAAAGCTCCTACAATGAGCAGTTCTTC
TRBV28	NA	NA	TRBJ1-1	CASSDNTEAFF	TGTGCCAGCAGTGATAACACTGAAGCTTTCTTT
TRBV27	NA	NA	TRBJ1-2	CASSRQQGGYGYTF	TGTGCCAGCAGTAGGCAACAGGGAGGCTATGGCTACACCTTC
TRBV30	many	NA	TRBJ1-1	CACAREQTYFF	TGTGCCTGTGCCCGGGAGCAAACATATTTCTTT
TRBV5-4	many	NA	TRBJ1-4	CATADGATNEKLFF	TGTGCCACCGCGGATGGGGCAACTAATGAAAAACTGTTTTTT
TRBV5-1	many	NA	TRBJ1-1	CASSLAADMNTEAFF	TGCGCCAGCAGCTTGGCCGCAGACATGAACACTGAAGCTTTCTTT
TRBV5-6	NA	TRBD1	TRBJ1-4	CASSPSRQGAREKLFF	TGTGCCAGCAGCCCGAGCCGACAGGGGGCTCGAGAAAAACTGTTTTTT
TRBV7-9	many	NA	TRBJ2-1	CASSTTGGAYNEQFF	TGTGCCAGCAGTACTACAGGGGGGGCCTACAATGAGCAGTTCTTC